This passage covers 11 T cell receptor beta chains from one sample sequenced in a study of cytomegalovirus exposure and HLA in healthy donors. Data came from immunoSEQ multiplex PCR; TCRdb stores just in-frame clones and leaves some out. Of 200,000 or so clones in the sample, 80% to 90% were seen once. Source material: PBMCs. These receptors were taken from a woman between 25 and 40 years old in good health and CMV-seropositive.

The chain combines TRBV27 with TRBJ1-4, with D perhaps TRBD1 (5 bases). CDR3 length equals 13 residues. CDR1 and CDR2 from the germline V gene are MNHEY and SMNVEV (reference sequence). V was pared by 5 bases and J by 8 bases, with 12 bases between. CDR3 in DNA: TGTGCCAGCAGTCACCGGGGGGGGGAAAAACTGTTTTTT. This translates into CASSHRGGEKLFF.

The chain couples TRBV29-1 to TRBJ2-1, with D perhaps matching TRBD2 (6 bases). The CDR3 loop spans 11 amino acids. Germline CDR1 and CDR2: SQVTM and ANQGSEA. Trimming left V 6 bases short and J 7 bases short, with 10 bases between. The CDR3 sequence is CSVGRGNEQFF. CDR3 bases: TGCAGCGTGGGGCGGGGTAATGAGCAGTTCTTC.

The chain has TRBV6-5 and TRBJ1-4; D is ambiguous. The CDR3 consists of 15 residues. Germline V gene lookup returns CDR1 MNHEY and CDR2 SVGAGI. Deletions cut 6 bases from V and 5 bases from J, with 16 bases between. DNA of the CDR3: TGTGCCAGCAGCGACTGGAGCCGGCGGAATGAAAAACTGTTTTTT. It translates to CASSDWSRRNEKLFF.

About this clone: At one boundary the junction diverges from the germline segment, which might be a read error. This chain uses TRBV29-1 with TRBJ1-2; tentative D call: TRBD1 (5 bases). The CDR3 has 12 amino acids. Germline V lookup: CDR1 SQVTM, CDR2 ANQGSEA. This CDR3 is CSAERGVGGYTF. The CDR3 DNA sequence: TGCAGCGCTGAAAGGGGCGTGGGTGGCTACACCTTC.

A few counts support this clone. V is TRBV30 and J is TRBJ1-2; D gene unclear. The CDR3 spans 13 residues. The V gene's germline CDR1 is GTSNPN and CDR2 SVGIG (reference sequence). V gave up 0 bases and J gave up 7 bases, with 12 bases separating them. The CDR3: CAWSVAGYGGYTF. For the CDR3, the DNA is TGTGCCTGGAGTGTAGCGGGGTATGGTGGCTACACCTTC.

The V call is TRBV6-5, the J call TRBJ2-7; 11 bases align to TRBD2. V trimming: 6 bases; J trimming: 1 base; junction bases outside the gene matches: 5. CDR1 is MNHEY, CDR2 SVGAGI, per germline. This CDR3 has 15 residues. DNA of the CDR3: TGTGCCAGCAGCCTAACTAGCGGGAGATCCTACGAGCAGTACTTC. Protein: CASSLTSGRSYEQYF.

This chain joins TRBV5-1 and TRBJ2-2; 8 positions match TRBD1. This CDR3 spans 16 amino acids. CDR1 SGHRS and CDR2 YFSETQ come from the germline V gene. After removal of 2 bases from V and 6 bases from J, the junction contained 9 bases not matched to a gene. CDR3 loop: CASSLRELQGAGELFF. CDR3 bases: TGCGCCAGCAGCTTAAGAGAACTACAGGGGGCCGGGGAGCTGTTTTTT.

This clone was observed a few times. This chain's CDR3 is CASSHKSDEQFF. The CDR3 coding sequence is TGTGCCAGCAGTCATAAATCGGATGAGCAGTTCTTC. This sequence joins TRBV7-2 and TRBJ2-1; D is undetermined. V lost 6 bases to trimming and J lost 8 bases, with 11 bases between them. CDR1 and CDR2 (germline): SGHTA, FQGNSA. CDR3 length: 12 amino acids.

The chain recombines TRBV5-6 with TRBJ1-4, with unresolved D. The V gene's germline CDR1 is SGHDT and CDR2 YYEEEE. Trimming cost V 2 bases and J 8 bases, with 19 bases left between them. The CDR3 is 16 amino acids. CDR3 protein: CASSFYREHSDEKLFF. DNA of the CDR3: TGTGCCAGCAGCTTCTATAGGGAACATAGCGACGAAAAACTGTTTTTT.

The chain combines TRBV6-1 with TRBJ1-2; 10 bases map to TRBD1. The V gene end was trimmed by 8 bases and the J gene end by 4 bases; junction bases not matched to a gene: 4. There are 13 residues in the CDR3. Germline CDR1 and CDR2: MNHNS and SASEGT. The CDR3 DNA reads TGTGCCAGCGGGACAGGGGTAGTCTATGGCTACACCTTC. Protein sequence: CASGTGVVYGYTF.

This clone was recorded only once. V and J are TRBV7-9 and TRBJ1-5; TRBD1 might be the D (5 bases). Trimming removed 1 base at V and 1 base at J, with 8 bases between. CDR1 is SEHNR and CDR2 is FQNEAQ in the germline V gene (reference sequence). The CDR3 is 15 residues long. Written as DNA, the CDR3 is TGTGCCAGCAGCTTAGGGGGGGGGAGCAATCAGCCCCAGCATTTT. It yields the protein CASSLGGGSNQPQHF. Using reference TRBV7-9 and TRBJ1-5 for the parts outside the CDR3, the full variable domain is DTGVSQNPRHKITKRGQNVTFRCDPISEHNRLYWYRQTLGQGPEFLTYFQNEAQLEKSRLLSDRFSAERPKGSFSTLEIQRTEQGDSAMYLCASSLGGGSNQPQHFGDGTRLSIL.